What follows is one T cell receptor beta chain and its context. These data originate in a study of blood T cell repertoires in COVID-19. Whole-study context: T cells, B-cell-depleted T cells, or PBMCs supplied cDNA or gDNA.

Trimming took off 7 bases at V and 6 bases at J, with 18 bases between the two ends. The CDR3 extends over 14 amino acids. Germline loops: CDR1 SEHNR, CDR2 FQNEAQ (reference sequence). Adults between roughly 18 and 100 years of age took part from 20 to 25 US areas. Under the authors' procedure: Reference gene primers were amplified, and this amplification served to estimate nucleated cell counts. TCRdb's table, derived via immunoSEQ multiplex PCR, lists solely in-frame clones and lacks some. The DNA was the basis for D and trimming; V, J and clone size are from that table. The top ten clones hold roughly 4.9% of a sample with approximately 150,000 clones, roughly 84% of them seen once.

The sequencing sample was made of PBMCs or T cells enriched from blood (not recorded which). This chain uses TRBV7-9 with TRBJ1-1; D uncertain. The source is a man aged 70 or older who had been exposed to COVID-19. The chain's CDR3 is CASTRLGRVPEAFF. Written as DNA, the CDR3 is TGTGCCAGCACCCGCCTAGGGAGGGTGCCTGAAGCTTTCTTT.